The 24 T cell receptor beta chains below all came from one sample that was sequenced in a study of technical replicates of blood from a handful of donors. Profiled with immunoSEQ multiplex PCR; TCRdb holds only in-frame clones, not every one. The sample yields about 82,000 clones, around 94% seen once. The sequencing input was T cells isolated from PBMCs. Receptors originate from a human donor in good health.

V usage is TRBV27 and J usage is TRBJ1-1; the D is unclear. Between the trimmed V and J ends, which lost 1 base and 4 bases, there was a span of 13 bases. Germline CDR1 MNHEY, CDR2 SMNVEV (reference sequence). This CDR3 has 15 residues. As DNA, the CDR3 is TGTGCCAGCAGTTTATTCGGCGGTGAGGGCACTGAAGCTTTCTTT. As protein: CASSLFGGEGTEAFF.

This chain uses TRBV28 with TRBJ2-7; perhaps TRBD2 as D (7 bases). CDR1 and CDR2 (germline): MDHEN, SYDVKM. The CDR3 is 15 amino acids. Trimming removed 11 bases at V and 2 bases at J, with 22 bases between. This CDR3 is CAVSTGSGTPYEQYF. In DNA, the CDR3 is TGTGCCGTCTCTACAGGGAGCGGGACCCCCTACGAGCAGTACTTC.

This clone was observed once. The chain combines TRBV30 with TRBJ1-2; no definite D call. The CDR3 loop spans 12 amino acids. Germline V gives CDR1 GTSNPN, CDR2 SVGIG (reference sequence). The V gene lost 2 bases and the J gene lost 8 bases, with 12 bases spanning the gap. The CDR3, as DNA: TGTGCCTGGAGTCGGGAACCCCGGGGCTACACCTTC. It is translated as CAWSREPRGYTF.

The rearrangement uses TRBV6-7 and TRBJ1-3, with a possible D match to TRBD1 (5 bases). Being an ORF, TRBV6-7 has a function that is uncertain. The CDR3 spans 17 residues. The V end was cut by 0 bases, the J end by 1 base, with 13 bases between. CDR3 amino acids: CASSYSTVSDSGNTIYF. CDR3 bases: TGTGCCAGCAGTTACTCGACAGTTTCGGATTCTGGAAACACCATATATTTT.

The CDR3 is CASSQVRGGGYTF. The DNA for the CDR3 is TGTGCCAGCAGCCAGGTCAGGGGCGGGGGCTACACCTTC. The chain links TRBV28 to TRBJ1-2, with a possible D match to TRBD1 (6 bases). Germline CDR1 is MDHEN and CDR2 is SYDVKM. V lost 6 bases, J lost 8 bases, and 16 bases lay in between. This CDR3 has 13 amino acids.

The V gene is TRBV7-2, the J gene TRBJ2-2; D is ambiguous. Trimming removed 2 bases from V and 4 bases from J, with 5 bases in between. Per germline, CDR1 SGHTA and CDR2 FQGNSA. The CDR3 extends over 13 amino acids. The CDR3 protein is CASSLFSTGELFF. The CDR3 DNA reads as TGTGCCAGCAGCTTATTCTCCACCGGGGAGCTGTTTTTT.

The chain couples TRBV30 to TRBJ1-5; D uncertain. The CDR3 extends over 13 amino acids. V was trimmed by 2 bases and J by 7 bases, leaving 12 bases between them. In germline, CDR1 is GTSNPN, CDR2 SVGIG (reference sequence). CDR3 nucleotide sequence: TGTGCCTGGAGTACTGAAGACTGGCAGCCCCAGCATTTT. It encodes CAWSTEDWQPQHF. Complete variable domain (other parts from reference TRBV30 and TRBJ1-5): SQTIHQWPATLVQPVGSPLSLECTVEGTSNPNLYWYRQAAGRGLQLLFYSVGIGQISSEVPQNLSASRPQDRQFILSSKKLLLSDSGFYLCAWSTEDWQPQHFGDGTRLSIL.

The DNA of the CDR3 is TGTGCCAGCAGCCAGACTAGCGGGGGGACCTACGAGCAGTACTTC. Residues: CASSQTSGGTYEQYF. This chain uses TRBV11-1 with TRBJ2-7; 13 bases are shared with TRBD2. Germline V gene data show CDR1 as SGHAT and CDR2 as FQDESV (reference sequence). With 5 bases clipped from V and 2 bases from J, the junction kept 3 bases outside the gene matches. The CDR3 is made up of 15 amino acids.

The chain links TRBV9 to TRBJ1-3, with a weak D call TRBD1 (5 bases). Trimming removed 4 bases at V and 0 bases at J, with 11 bases between. Germline-derived CDR1 and CDR2 are SGDLS and YYNGEE. The CDR3 covers 15 residues. As DNA, the CDR3 is TGTGCCAGCAGCCCAGGGTTTACCTCTGGAAACACCATATATTTT. Protein: CASSPGFTSGNTIYF.

This chain joins TRBV6-1 and TRBJ2-7, with D unclear. V dropped 6 bases and J dropped 6 bases, with 21 bases sitting between them. Germline CDR1 reads MNHNS; CDR2 reads SASEGT. The CDR3 consists of 15 residues. This CDR3 reads CASSNSQVTYAEQYF. Here the CDR3 DNA reads TGTGCCAGCAGCAATTCCCAGGTCACCTATGCCGAGCAGTACTTC.

This sequence joins TRBV30 and TRBJ1-4; 7 bases are a match to TRBD1. Looked up from germline, CDR1 is GTSNPN and CDR2 is SVGIG (reference sequence). V shed 3 bases, J shed 5 bases, and the junction held 15 bases outside the gene matches. This CDR3 contains 17 residues. As DNA, the CDR3 is TGTGCCTGGAGGCGAAACCAGTTCAGGGGGGAGAATGAAAAACTGTTTTTT. This sequence encodes CAWRRNQFRGENEKLFF.

V and J are TRBV29-1 and TRBJ2-7; 9 nucleotides line up with TRBD1. The CDR3 runs to 15 residues. Germline V lookup: CDR1 SQVTM, CDR2 ANQGSEA. The trim removed 4 bases at V and 2 bases at J, leaving 9 bases unmatched. CDR3 nucleotides: TGCAGCGTTGTAGGGAGACAGGGGGACCCCTACGAGCAGTACTTC. Translation: CSVVGRQGDPYEQYF.

J is TRBJ2-1 and V is TRBV4-3, with 7 bases aligning to TRBD2. This CDR3 spans 13 amino acids. Losses at the gene ends were 4 bases for V and 4 bases for J; bases not matched to a gene: 1. Germline CDR1 and CDR2: LGHNA and YSLEER. CDR3 nucleotides: TGCGCCAGCAGCCCGGGGGGTTACAATGAGCAGTTCTTC. Protein product: CASSPGGYNEQFF.

This chain links TRBV5-1 with TRBJ2-7, with D uncertain. The CDR3 is 13 residues long. Germline values: CDR1 SGHRS, CDR2 YFSETQ. Trimming cost V 4 bases and J 1 base, with 9 bases left between them. CDR3 sequence reads: CASSVRASYEQYF. CDR3 in DNA: TGCGCCAGCAGCGTCCGCGCTTCCTACGAGCAGTACTTC.

V usage is TRBV4-2 and J usage is TRBJ1-2, with 9 bases fitting TRBD1. The CDR3 extends over 16 amino acids. Germline CDR1 LGHNA, CDR2 YNFKEQ. With V trimmed by 1 base and J by 8 bases, 11 bases remained unmatched. The CDR3 sequence is CASSQVGLQGAEGYTF. The DNA for the CDR3 is TGTGCCAGCAGCCAAGTAGGCCTACAGGGGGCGGAGGGCTACACCTTC.

The V call is TRBV13, the J call TRBJ2-7; D not resolved. Germline CDR1 and CDR2: PRHDT and FYEKMQ (reference sequence). CDR3 length equals 13 residues. Between the trimmed V and J ends, which lost 0 bases and 6 bases, there was a span of 9 bases. The CDR3 loop is CASSLGRTFEQYF. The CDR3 nucleotides read TGTGCCAGCAGCTTAGGGCGTACCTTCGAGCAGTACTTC.

This rearrangement joins TRBV19 to TRBJ2-7; 7 nucleotides match TRBD1. The V segment lost 10 bases and the J segment 1 base; nucleotides outside the gene matches: 7. CDR1 and CDR2 (germline): LNHDA, SQIVND (reference sequence). The CDR3 contains 13 residues. The CDR3 region is CATREGQSYEQYF. CDR3 coding DNA: TGTGCCACCCGAGAGGGACAGTCCTACGAGCAGTACTTC.

The chain uses TRBV9 and TRBJ2-1; 8 bases align to TRBD2. Unmatched junction bases numbered 7, after V lost 4 bases and J lost 4 bases. The germline gives CDR1 SGDLS, CDR2 YYNGEE. The CDR3 contains 15 residues. The CDR3 reads CASSLGLVEYNEQFF. For the CDR3, the DNA is TGTGCCAGCAGCTTGGGACTAGTGGAGTACAATGAGCAGTTCTTC.

This chain uses TRBV15 with TRBJ2-1; 7 nucleotides align to TRBD2. CDR1 LNHNV and CDR2 YYDKDF come from the germline V gene (reference sequence). The ends lost 0 bases at V and 10 bases at J; junction bases unmatched: 15. CDR3 length: 17 amino acids. CDR3 amino acids: CATSRDFRGGRIEEQFF. CDR3 bases: TGTGCCACCAGCAGAGATTTTCGCGGCGGGAGAATTGAGGAGCAGTTCTTC.

This clone was seen more than once but under ten times. This sequence joins TRBV12-2 and TRBJ1-3; the table calls TRBD1, which could not be checked here. TRBV12-2 is assigned pseudogene status. The CDR3 consists of 13 residues. The CDR3 spells CASRLHRGNTIYF. DNA for the CDR3: TGTGCAAGTCGCTTACACAGGGGAAACACCATATATTTT.

This chain joins TRBV5-4 and TRBJ2-1; the D gene is possibly TRBD1 (5 bases). The CDR3 sequence is 14 residues long. V was trimmed by 1 base and J by 5 bases, leaving 10 bases between them. Per germline, CDR1 SGHNT and CDR2 YYREEE (reference sequence). CDR3 amino acids: CASSLPTEHNEQFF. The CDR3 DNA is TGTGCCAGCAGCTTGCCGACAGAGCACAATGAGCAGTTCTTC.

The chain joins TRBV2 to TRBJ1-5, with D uncertain. Germline V CDR1 and CDR2: SNHLY, FYNNEI. Between the trimmed V and J ends, which lost 6 bases and 0 bases, there was a span of 12 bases. The CDR3 is made up of 15 amino acids. The DNA of the CDR3 is TGTGCCAGCAGCTCAGGCTACCCTAGCAATCAGCCCCAGCATTTT. Amino acid sequence: CASSSGYPSNQPQHF.

The chain couples TRBV2 to TRBJ2-7; 7 bases agree with TRBD1. From germline, CDR1 is SNHLY and CDR2 FYNNEI. With 8 bases clipped from V and 4 bases from J, the junction kept 5 bases outside the gene matches. CDR3 length: 12 amino acids. The CDR3, as DNA: TGTGCCAGCCGGACAGGAAAATACGAGCAGTACTTC. It encodes CASRTGKYEQYF.

Regarding this clone: The junction differs from germline at one of its ends, possibly a read error. The CDR3, as DNA: TGTGCCAGCAGTTTGGATGACATCCCTGTAGAAGCTTTCTTT. Protein product: CASSLDDIPVEAFF. The chain links TRBV5-8 to TRBJ1-1, with no clear D. This CDR3 region has 14 residues. Germline CDR1 and CDR2: SGHTS and YDEGEE.